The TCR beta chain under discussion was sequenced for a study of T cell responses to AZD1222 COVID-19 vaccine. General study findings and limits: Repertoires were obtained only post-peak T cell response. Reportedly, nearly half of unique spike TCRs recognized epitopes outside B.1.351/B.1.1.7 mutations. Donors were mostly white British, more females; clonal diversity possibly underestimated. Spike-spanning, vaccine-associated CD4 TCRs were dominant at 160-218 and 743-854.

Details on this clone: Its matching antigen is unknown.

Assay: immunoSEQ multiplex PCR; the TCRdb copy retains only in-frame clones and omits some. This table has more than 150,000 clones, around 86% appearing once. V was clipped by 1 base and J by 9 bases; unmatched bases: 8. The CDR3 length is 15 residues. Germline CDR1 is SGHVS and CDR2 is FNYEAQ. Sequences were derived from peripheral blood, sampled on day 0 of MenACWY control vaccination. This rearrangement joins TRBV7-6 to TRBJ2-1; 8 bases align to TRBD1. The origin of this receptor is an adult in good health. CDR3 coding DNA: TGTGCCAGCAGCTTAGTGGGACAGGCCTATAGTGAGCAGTTCTTC. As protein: CASSLVGQAYSEQFF.